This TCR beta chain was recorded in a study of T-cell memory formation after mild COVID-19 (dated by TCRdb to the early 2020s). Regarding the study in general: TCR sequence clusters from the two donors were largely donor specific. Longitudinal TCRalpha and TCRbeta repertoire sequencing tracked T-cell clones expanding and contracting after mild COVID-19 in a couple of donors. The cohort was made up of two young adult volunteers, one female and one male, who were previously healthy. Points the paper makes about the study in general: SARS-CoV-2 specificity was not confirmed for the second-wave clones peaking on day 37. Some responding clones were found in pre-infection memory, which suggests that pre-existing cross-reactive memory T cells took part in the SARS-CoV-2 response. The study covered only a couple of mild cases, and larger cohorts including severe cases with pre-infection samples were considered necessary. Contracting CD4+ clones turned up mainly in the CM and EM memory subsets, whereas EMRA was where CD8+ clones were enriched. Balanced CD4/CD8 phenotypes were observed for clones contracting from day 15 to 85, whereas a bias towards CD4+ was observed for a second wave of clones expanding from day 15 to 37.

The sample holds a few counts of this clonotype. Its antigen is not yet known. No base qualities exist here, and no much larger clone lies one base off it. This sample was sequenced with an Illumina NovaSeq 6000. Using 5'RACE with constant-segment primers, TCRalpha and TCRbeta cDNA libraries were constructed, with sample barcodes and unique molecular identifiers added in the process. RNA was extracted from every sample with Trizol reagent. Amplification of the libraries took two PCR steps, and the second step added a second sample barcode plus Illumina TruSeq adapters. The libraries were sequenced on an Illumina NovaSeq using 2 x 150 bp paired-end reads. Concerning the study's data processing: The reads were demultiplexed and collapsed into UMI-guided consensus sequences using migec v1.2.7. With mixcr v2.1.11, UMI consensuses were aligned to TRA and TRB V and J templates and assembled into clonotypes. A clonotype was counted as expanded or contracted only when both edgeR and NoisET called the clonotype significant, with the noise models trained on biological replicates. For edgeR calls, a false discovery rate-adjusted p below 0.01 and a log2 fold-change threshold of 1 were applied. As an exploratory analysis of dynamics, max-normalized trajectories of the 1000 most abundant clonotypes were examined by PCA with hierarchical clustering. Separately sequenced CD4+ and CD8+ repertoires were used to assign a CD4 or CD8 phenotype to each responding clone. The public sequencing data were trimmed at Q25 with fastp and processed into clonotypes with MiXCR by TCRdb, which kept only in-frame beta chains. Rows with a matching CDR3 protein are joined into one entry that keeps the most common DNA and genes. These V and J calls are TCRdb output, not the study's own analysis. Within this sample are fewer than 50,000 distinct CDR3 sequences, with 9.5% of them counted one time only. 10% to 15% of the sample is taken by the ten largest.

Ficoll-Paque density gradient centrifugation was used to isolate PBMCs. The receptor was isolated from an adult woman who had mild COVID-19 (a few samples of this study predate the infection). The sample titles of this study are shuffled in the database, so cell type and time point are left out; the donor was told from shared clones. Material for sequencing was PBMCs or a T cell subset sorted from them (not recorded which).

The DNA sequence follows: TGTGCCAGCAGTTTGTTGGGAGAAGAGCAGTACTTC. Translated, it reads CASSLLGEEQYF. Recombination linked TRBV27 to TRBJ2-7; the D gene is perhaps TRBD2, on 5 matching bases. Per the germline V gene (reference sequence), MNHEY is the CDR1 and SMNVEV is the CDR2. V loses 3 bases, J loses 7 bases, and the germline ends lie 10 bases apart. The CDR3 measures 12 amino acids from cysteine to phenylalanine. Only the CDR3 region is kept as DNA, spanning 36 bases read in frame from base 1.